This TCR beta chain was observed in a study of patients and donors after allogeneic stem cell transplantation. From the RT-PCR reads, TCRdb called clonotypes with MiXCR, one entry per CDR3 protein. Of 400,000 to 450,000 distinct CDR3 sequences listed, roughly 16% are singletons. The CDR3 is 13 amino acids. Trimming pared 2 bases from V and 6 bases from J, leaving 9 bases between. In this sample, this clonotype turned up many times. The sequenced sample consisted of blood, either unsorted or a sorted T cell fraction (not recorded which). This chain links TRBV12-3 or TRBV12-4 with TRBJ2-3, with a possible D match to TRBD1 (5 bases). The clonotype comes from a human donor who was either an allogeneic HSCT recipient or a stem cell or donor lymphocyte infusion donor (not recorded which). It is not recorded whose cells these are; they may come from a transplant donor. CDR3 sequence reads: CASSLQGPDTQYF. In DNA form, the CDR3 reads TGTGCCAGCAGTTTACAGGGCCCGGATACGCAGTATTTT.